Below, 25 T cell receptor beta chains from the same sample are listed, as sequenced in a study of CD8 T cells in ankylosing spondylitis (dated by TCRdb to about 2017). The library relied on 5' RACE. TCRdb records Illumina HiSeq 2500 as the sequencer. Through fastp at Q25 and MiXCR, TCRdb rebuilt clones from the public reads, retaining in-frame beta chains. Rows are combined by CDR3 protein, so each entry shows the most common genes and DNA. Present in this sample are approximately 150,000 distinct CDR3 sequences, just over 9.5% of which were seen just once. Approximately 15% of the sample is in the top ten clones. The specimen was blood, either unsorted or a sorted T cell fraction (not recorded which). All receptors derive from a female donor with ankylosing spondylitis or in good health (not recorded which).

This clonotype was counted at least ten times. CDR3 nucleotides: TGTGCCAGCAGCCCTGACAGACAGAACACCGGGGAGCTGTTTTTT. This gives the protein CASSPDRQNTGELFF. The chain recombines TRBV5-6 with TRBJ2-2; D might be TRBD1 (5 bases). The CDR3 has 15 amino acids. The germline gives CDR1 SGHDT, CDR2 YYEEEE. The germline V and J ends were trimmed by 4 bases and 1 base, with 11 bases remaining between them.

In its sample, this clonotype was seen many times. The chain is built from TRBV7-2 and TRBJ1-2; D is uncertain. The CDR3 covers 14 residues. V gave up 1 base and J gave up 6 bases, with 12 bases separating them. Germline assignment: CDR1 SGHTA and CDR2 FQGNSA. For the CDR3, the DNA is TGTGCCAGCAGCTTAGTTCGCAGGTCCCATGGCTACACCTTC. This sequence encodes CASSLVRRSHGYTF.

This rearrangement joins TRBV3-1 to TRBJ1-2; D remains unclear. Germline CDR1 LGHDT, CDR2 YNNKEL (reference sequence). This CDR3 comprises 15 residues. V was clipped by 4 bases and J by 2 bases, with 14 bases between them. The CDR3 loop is CASSPIELHNYGYTF. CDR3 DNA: TGTGCCAGCAGCCCTATTGAGTTACACAACTATGGCTACACCTTC. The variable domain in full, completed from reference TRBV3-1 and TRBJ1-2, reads DTAVSQTPKYLVTQMGNDKSIKCEQNLGHDTMYWYKQDSKKFLKIMFSYNNKELIINETVPNRFSPKSPDKAHLNLHINSLELGDSAVYFCASSPIELHNYGYTFGSGTRLTVV.

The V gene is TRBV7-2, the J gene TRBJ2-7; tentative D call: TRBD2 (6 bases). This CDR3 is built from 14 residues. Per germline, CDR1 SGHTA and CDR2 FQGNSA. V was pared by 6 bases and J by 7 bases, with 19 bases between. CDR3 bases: TGTGCCAGCAGGGGGGGAGCGCCCTTGGGGGAGCAGTACTTC. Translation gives CASRGGAPLGEQYF. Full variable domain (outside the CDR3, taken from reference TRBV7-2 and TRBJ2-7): GAGVSQSPSNKVTEKGKDVELRCDPISGHTALYWYRQSLGQGLEFLIYFQGNSAPDKSGLPSDRFSAERTGGSVSTLTIQRTQQEDSAVYLCASRGGAPLGEQYFGPGTRLTVT.

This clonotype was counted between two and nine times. The CDR3 DNA follows: TGTGCCAGCAGTTCTACAGGGGGGAACGGGGAGCTGTTTTTT. This gives the protein CASSSTGGNGELFF. The rearrangement joins TRBV12-3 or TRBV12-4 to TRBJ2-2; 8 nucleotides match TRBD1. The CDR3 totals 14 residues. Trimming removed 4 bases from V and 7 bases from J; junction bases left unmatched: 5.

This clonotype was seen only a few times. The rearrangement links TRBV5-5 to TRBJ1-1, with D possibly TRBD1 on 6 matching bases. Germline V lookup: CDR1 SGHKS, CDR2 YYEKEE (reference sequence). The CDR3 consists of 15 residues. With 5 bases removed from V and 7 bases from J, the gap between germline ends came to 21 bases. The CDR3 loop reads CASSYFLQGRDEAFF. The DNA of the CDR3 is TGTGCCAGCAGTTACTTCCTACAGGGCCGAGATGAAGCTTTCTTT. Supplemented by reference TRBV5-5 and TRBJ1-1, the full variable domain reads DAGVTQSPTHLIKTRGQQVTLRCSPISGHKSVSWYQQVLGQGPQFIFQYYEKEERGRGNFPDRFSARQFPNYSSELNVNALLLGDSALYLCASSYFLQGRDEAFFGQGTRLTVV.

The CDR3 DNA is TGCGCCAGCAGCCAAGACCCCGAGAGGGGTGATACGCAGTATTTT. Amino acids: CASSQDPERGDTQYF. The chain carries TRBV4-1 and TRBJ2-3, with D perhaps matching TRBD1 or TRBD2 (5 bases each). This CDR3 region has 15 residues. V dropped 0 bases and J dropped 6 bases, with 13 bases sitting between them. Germline V CDR1 and CDR2: MGHRA, YSYEKL.

CDR3 region: CASSPYGANVLTF. CDR3 in DNA: TGCGCCAGCTCACCTTACGGGGCCAACGTCCTGACTTTC. J is TRBJ2-6 and V is TRBV5-1; no reliable D call. Trimming stripped 7 bases from V and 4 bases from J, with 9 bases between. CDR1 is SGHRS, CDR2 YFSETQ, per germline. The CDR3 runs 13 residues. The variable domain in full, completed from reference TRBV5-1 and TRBJ2-6, reads KAGVTQTPRYLIKTRGQQVTLSCSPISGHRSVSWYQQTPGQGLQFLFEYFSETQRNKGNFPGRFSGRQFSNSRSEMNVSTLELGDSALYLCASSPYGANVLTFGAGSRLTVL.

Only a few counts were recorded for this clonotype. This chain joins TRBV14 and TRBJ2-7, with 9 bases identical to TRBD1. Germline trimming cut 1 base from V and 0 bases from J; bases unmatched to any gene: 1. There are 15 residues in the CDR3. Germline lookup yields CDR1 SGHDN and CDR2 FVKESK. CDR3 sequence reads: CASSQGTGVSYEQYF. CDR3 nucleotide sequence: TGTGCCAGCAGCCAAGGGACAGGGGTCTCCTACGAGCAGTACTTC.

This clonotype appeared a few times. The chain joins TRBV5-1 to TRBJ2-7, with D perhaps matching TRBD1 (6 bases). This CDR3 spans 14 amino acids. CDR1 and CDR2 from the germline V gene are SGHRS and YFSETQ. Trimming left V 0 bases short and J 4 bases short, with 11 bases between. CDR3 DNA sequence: TGCGCCAGCAGCTTGGGGCCACAGGGATACGAGCAGTACTTC. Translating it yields CASSLGPQGYEQYF.

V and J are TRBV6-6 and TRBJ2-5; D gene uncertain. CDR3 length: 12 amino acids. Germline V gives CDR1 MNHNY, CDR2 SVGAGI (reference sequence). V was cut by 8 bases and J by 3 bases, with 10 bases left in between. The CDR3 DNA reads TGTGCCAGCGAAGATGAAGAAGAGACCCAGTACTTC. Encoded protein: CASEDEEETQYF.

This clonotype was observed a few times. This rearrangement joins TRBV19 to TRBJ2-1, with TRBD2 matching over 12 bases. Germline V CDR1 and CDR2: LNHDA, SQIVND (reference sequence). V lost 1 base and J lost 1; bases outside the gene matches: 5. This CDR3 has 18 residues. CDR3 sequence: CASSIGGLAGLSYNEQFF. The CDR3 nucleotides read TGTGCCAGTAGTATAGGGGGACTAGCGGGCCTATCCTACAATGAGCAGTTCTTC. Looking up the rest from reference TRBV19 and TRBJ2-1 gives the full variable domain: DGGITQSPKYLFRKEGQNVTLSCEQNLNHDAMYWYRQDPGQGLRLIYYSQIVNDFQKGDIAEGYSVSREKKESFPLTVTSAQKNPTAFYLCASSIGGLAGLSYNEQFFGPGTRLTVL.

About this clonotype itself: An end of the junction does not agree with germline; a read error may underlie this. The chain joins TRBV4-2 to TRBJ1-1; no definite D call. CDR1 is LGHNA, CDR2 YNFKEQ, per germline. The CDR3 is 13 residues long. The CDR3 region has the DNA TGTGCCAGGAGCCCTGGGCTCCTCACTGAAGCTTTCTTT. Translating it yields CARSPGLLTEAFF.

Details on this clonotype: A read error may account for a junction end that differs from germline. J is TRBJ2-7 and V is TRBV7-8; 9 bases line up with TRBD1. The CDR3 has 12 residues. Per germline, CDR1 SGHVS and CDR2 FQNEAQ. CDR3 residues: CASSLEKGDRAF. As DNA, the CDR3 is TGTGCCAGCAGCTTAGAGAAGGGGGACAGGGCCTTC.

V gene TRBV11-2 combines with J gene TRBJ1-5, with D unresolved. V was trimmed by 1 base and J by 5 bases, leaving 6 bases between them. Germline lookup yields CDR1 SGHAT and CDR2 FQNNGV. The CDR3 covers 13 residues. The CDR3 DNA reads TGTGCCAGCAGCTTAGGGCAGCATCAGCCCCAGCATTTT. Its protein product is CASSLGQHQPQHF.

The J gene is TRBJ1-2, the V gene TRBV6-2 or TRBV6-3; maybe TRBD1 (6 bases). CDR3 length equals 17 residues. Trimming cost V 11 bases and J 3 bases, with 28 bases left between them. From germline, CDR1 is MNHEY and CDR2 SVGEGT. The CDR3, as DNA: TGTGCCGGACACCACCGACAGGATCTCTCCCCTGACTATGGCTACACCTTC. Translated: CAGHHRQDLSPDYGYTF.

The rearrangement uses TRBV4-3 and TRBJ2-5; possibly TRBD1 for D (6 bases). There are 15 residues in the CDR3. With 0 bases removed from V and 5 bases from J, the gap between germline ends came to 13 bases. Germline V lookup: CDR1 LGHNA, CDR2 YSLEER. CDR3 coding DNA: TGCGCCAGCAGCCAAGAGGGGGCGGTGGTGGAGACCCAGTACTTC. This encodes CASSQEGAVVETQYF.

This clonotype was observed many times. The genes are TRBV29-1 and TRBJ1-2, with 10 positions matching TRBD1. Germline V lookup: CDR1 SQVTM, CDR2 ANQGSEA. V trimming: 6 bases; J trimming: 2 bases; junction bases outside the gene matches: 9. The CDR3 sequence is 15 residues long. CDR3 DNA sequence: TGCAGCGTCGCCCCCGGGACAGGGGTCAACTATGGCTACACCTTC. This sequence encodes CSVAPGTGVNYGYTF.

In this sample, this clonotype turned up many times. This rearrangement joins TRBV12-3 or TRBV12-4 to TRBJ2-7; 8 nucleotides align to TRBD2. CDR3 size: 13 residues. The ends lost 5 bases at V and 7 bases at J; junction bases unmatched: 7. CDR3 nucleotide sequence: TGTGCCAGCAGTCCGCCGGGAGGGGGAGAGCAGTACTTC. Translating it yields CASSPPGGGEQYF.

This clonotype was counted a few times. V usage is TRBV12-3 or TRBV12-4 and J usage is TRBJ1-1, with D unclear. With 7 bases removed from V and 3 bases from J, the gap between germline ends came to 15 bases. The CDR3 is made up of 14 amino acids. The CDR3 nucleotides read TGTGCCAGCACCCTAGACACGCCGGACACTGAAGCTTTCTTT. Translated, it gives CASTLDTPDTEAFF.

CDR3 nucleotide sequence: TGTGCCAGCGAAGGGACAGGGGGCCTAAATGAGCAGTTCTTC. The encoded protein is CASEGTGGLNEQFF. The rearrangement links TRBV6-1 to TRBJ2-1; TRBD1 matches at 12 bases. CDR3 length: 14 amino acids. Germline-derived CDR1 and CDR2 are MNHNS and SASEGT. The V and J ends lost 8 bases and 7 bases, in that order; junction bases with no gene match: 6.

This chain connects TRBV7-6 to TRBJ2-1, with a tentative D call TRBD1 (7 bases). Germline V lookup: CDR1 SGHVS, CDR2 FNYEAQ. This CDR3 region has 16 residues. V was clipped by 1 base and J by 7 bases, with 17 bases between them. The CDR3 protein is CASSLELGQAGNEQFF. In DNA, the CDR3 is TGTGCCAGCAGCTTAGAACTAGGACAGGCGGGGAATGAGCAGTTCTTC.

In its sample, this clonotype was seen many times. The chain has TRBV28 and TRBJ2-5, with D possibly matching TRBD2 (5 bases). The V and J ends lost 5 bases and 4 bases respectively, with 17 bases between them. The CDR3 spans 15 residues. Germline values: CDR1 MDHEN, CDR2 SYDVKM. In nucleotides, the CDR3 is TGTGCCAGCAGTCACGGCAGCGGCCCAGTAGAGACCCAGTACTTC. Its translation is CASSHGSGPVETQYF.

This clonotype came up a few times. CDR3 region: CAGRGAGDLYNEQFF. CDR3 in DNA: TGTGCCGGGAGAGGGGCGGGAGATTTATACAATGAGCAGTTCTTC. The rearrangement joins TRBV6-2 or TRBV6-3 to TRBJ2-1; 7 bases align to TRBD2. Germline assignment: CDR1 MNHEY and CDR2 SVGEGT. The CDR3 is made up of 15 amino acids. The V gene end was trimmed by 11 bases and the J gene end by 4 bases; junction bases not matched to a gene: 14.

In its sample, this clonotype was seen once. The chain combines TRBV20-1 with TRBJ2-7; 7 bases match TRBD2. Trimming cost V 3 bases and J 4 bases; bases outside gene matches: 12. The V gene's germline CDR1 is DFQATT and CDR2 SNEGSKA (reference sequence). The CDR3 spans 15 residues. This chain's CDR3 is CSARPLGAGPYEQYF. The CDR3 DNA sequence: TGCAGTGCTAGGCCGCTGGGAGCGGGACCATACGAGCAGTACTTC.